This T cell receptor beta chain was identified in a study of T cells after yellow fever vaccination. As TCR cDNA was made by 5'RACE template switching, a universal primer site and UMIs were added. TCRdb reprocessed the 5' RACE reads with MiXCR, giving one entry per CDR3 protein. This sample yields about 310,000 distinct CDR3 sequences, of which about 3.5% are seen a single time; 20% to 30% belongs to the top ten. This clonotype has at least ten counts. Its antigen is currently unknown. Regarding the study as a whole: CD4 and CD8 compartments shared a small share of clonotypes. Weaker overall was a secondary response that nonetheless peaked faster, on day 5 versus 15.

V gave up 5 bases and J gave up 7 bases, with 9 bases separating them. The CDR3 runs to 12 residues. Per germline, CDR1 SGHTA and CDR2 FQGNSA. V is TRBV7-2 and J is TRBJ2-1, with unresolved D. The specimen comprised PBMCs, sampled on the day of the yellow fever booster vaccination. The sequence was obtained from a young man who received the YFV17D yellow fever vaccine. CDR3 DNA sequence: TGTGCCAGCAGCCTGAACTGGAATGAGCAGTTCTTC. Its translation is CASSLNWNEQFF.